This TCR beta chain was profiled in a study of OX40 agonist ivuxolimab in advanced cancers. Study results and limitations: Averaging showed that CD8+ T cells had more expanded clones than CD4+ did.

The CDR3 has 12 amino acids. The germline gives CDR1 SGHRS, CDR2 YFSETQ. Trimming cost V 3 bases and J 7 bases, with 10 bases left between them. TCRdb's copy holds only in-frame clones and misses some; the assay was immunoSEQ multiplex PCR. The sample comprises just over 60,000 clones, roughly 90% of which are singletons, and 0.62% rests with the top ten. The sample holds a few counts of this clone. The antigen remains undetermined. V is TRBV5-1 and J is TRBJ1-1, with D hard to call. Sequences were derived from CD4+ or CD8+ T cells sorted from blood, sampled in a trial of the OX40 agonist ivuxolimab. This TCR was sampled from an adult with an advanced solid tumor such as melanoma, head and neck, liver or kidney cancer. The CDR3 nucleotides are TGCGCCAGCAGCTCCGGACCAAGTGAAGCTTTCTTT. Its translation: CASSSGPSEAFF.